What follows describes a single T cell receptor beta chain. Authors' processing steps: Reference gene primer amplification gave nucleated cell count estimates. Profiled with immunoSEQ multiplex PCR; TCRdb holds only in-frame clones, not every one. D and trimming come from the DNA, and the V and J calls and clone size come from that table. The data show some 180,000 clones, around 89% seen once. The germline V gene encodes CDR1 SGHRS and CDR2 YFSETQ. The CDR3 has 13 amino acids. V was trimmed by 0 bases and J by 5 bases, leaving 6 bases between them. These data are taken from a study of blood T cell repertoires in COVID-19. Overall study: Acute and convalescent COVID-19 specimens originated in the United States, Italy and Spain. In each case, the material was cDNA or gDNA derived from T cells, B-cell-depleted T cells, or PBMCs.

This TCR was sampled from a man aged 35 to 55 with active or convalescent COVID-19. Material: peripheral blood. The chain has TRBV5-1 and TRBJ2-1; D unresolved. The CDR3 DNA follows: TGCGCCAGCAGCTTGGGCAGTAACAATGAGCAGTTCTTC. It translates to CASSLGSNNEQFF.